The source of this T cell receptor (beta chain) is a study of CD8+ T cells in alopecia areata. The authors extracted RNA and reverse transcribed it into cDNA as the sequencing template. The method was immunoSEQ multiplex PCR; TCRdb's version includes in-frame clones alone and lacks a portion of them. Seen here are nearly 110,000 clones, around 83% observed once, and the top ten hold under 25%. After removal of 4 bases from V and 0 bases from J, the junction contained 16 bases not matched to a gene. From germline, CDR1 is SGHRS and CDR2 YFSETQ. The CDR3 consists of 18 residues. This sample's treatment: oral pan-JAK inhibitor, 5-10 mg twice daily.

This sequence originates from a human donor with alopecia areata. The chain employs TRBV5-1 and TRBJ2-7, with 7 positions matching TRBD2. The sequences come from CD8+ T cells sorted from blood, collected at week 24, from a patient treated with tofacitinib. CDR3 residues: CASSLTGTTAIGSYEQYF. The CDR3 nucleotides read TGCGCCAGCAGCCTTACCGGGACTACCGCAATCGGCTCCTACGAGCAGTACTTC.